Reported below is one TCR beta chain. What it recognizes is unknown. The V segment lost 6 bases and the J segment 2 bases; nucleotides outside the gene matches: 5. CDR1 and CDR2 from the germline V gene are MNHEY and SVGAGI. CDR3 length: 15 amino acids. This sample was included in a study of OX40 agonist ivuxolimab in advanced cancers. Study information: Patients were treated with ivuxolimab, an agonistic anti-OX40 (CD134) antibody. Patient treatment consisted of intravenous ivuxolimab administration every 2 weeks at 0.01 to 10 mg/kg. Study-wide results and caveats: Normalized expansion of T-cell clones was also low for some nonresponders. Expanded clones were, on average, more numerous in CD8+ T cells than in CD4+.

Here immunoSEQ multiplex PCR was the method, and the copy in TCRdb shows in-frame clones only, minus some. The sample has roughly 30,000 clones; 92% are singletons. This chain joins TRBV6-5 and TRBJ1-2, with 11 bases matching TRBD1. Specimen: CD4+ or CD8+ T cells sorted from blood, collected in a trial of the OX40 agonist ivuxolimab. This clonotype was sampled from an adult with an advanced solid tumor such as melanoma, head and neck, liver or kidney cancer. The CDR3 DNA reads TGTGCCAGCAGACTGGACAGGGGGCCCAACTATGGCTACACCTTC. It translates to CASRLDRGPNYGYTF.